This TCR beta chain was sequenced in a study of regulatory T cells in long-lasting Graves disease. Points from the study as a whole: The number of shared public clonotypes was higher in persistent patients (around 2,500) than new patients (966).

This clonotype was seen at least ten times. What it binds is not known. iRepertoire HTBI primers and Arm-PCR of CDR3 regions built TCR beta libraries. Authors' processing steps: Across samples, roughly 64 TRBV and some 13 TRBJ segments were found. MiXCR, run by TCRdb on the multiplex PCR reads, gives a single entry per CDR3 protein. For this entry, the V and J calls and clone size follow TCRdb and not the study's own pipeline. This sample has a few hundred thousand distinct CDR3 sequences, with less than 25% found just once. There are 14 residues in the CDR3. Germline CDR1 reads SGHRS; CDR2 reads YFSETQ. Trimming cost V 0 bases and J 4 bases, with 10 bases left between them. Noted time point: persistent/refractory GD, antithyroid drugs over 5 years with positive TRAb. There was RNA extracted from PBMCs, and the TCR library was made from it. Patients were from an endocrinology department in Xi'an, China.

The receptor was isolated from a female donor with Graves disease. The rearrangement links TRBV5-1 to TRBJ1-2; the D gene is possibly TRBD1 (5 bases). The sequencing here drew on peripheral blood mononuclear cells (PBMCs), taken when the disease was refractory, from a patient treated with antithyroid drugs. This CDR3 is CASSLDEGSYGYTF. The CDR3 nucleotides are TGCGCCAGCAGCTTGGACGAGGGGAGCTATGGCTACACCTTC.